This TCR beta chain derives from a study of shared clonotypes between healthy human individuals. TCRdb keeps only in-frame clones here, not all; method: immunoSEQ multiplex PCR. The table records millions of clones, over 85% of them present only once. This CDR3 is built from 16 residues. Germline V gene sequence: CDR1 LNHNV, CDR2 YYDKDF (reference sequence). V was pared by 4 bases and J by 7 bases, with 21 bases between. The chain links TRBV15 to TRBJ2-3; possible D gene TRBD2, 5 bases. The sequencing sample was made of naive CD4+ T cells from PBMCs. Indicated subset: CD45RA+ positively selected. The clonotype comes from a man younger than 30 in good health. Some clones in this sample may be carry-over from other donors' samples. The CDR3 sequence: CATSKNRAGSGNTQYF. CDR3 nucleotide sequence: TGTGCCACCAGCAAAAACCGGGCGGGCTCGGGAAATACGCAGTATTTT.